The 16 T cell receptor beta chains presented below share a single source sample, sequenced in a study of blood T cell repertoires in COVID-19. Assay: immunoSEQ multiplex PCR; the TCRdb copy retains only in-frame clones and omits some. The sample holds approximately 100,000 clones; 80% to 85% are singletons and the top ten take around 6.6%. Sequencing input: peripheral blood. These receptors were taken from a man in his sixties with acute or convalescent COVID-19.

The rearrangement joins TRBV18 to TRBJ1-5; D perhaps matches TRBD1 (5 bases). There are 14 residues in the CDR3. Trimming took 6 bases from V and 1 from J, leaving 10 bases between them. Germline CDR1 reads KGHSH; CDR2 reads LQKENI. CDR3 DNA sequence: TGTGCCAGCTCTCTCCGACAGAGCAATCAGCCCCAGCATTTT. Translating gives CASSLRQSNQPQHF.

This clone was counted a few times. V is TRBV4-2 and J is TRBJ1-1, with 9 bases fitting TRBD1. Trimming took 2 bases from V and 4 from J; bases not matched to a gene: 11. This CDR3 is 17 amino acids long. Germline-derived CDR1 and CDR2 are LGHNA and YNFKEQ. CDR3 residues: CASSQSTGTGTSTEAFF. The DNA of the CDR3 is TGTGCCAGCAGCCAATCAACAGGGACAGGGACGAGCACTGAAGCTTTCTTT.

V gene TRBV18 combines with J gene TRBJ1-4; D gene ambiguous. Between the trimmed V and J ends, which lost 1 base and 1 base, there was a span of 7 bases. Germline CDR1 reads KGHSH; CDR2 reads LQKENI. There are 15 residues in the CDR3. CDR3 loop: CASSPLGETNEKLFF. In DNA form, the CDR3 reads TGTGCCAGCTCACCACTCGGGGAAACTAATGAAAAACTGTTTTTT. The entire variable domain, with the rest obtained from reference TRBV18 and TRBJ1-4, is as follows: NAGVMQNPRHLVRRRGQEARLRCSPMKGHSHVYWYRQLPEEGLKFMVYLQKENIIDESGMPKERFSAEFPKEGPSILRIQQVVRGDSAAYFCASSPLGETNEKLFFGSGTQLSVL.

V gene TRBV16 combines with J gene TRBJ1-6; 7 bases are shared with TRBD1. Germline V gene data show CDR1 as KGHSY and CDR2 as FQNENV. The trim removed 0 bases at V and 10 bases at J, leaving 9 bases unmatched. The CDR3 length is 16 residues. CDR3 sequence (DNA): TGTGCCAGCAGCCAATCCCTCGACAGGGCGAGGTCACCCCTCCACTTT. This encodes CASSQSLDRARSPLHF.

CDR3 nucleotides: TGTGCCAGCAGTTACAAGGGGGCTGGAGGAAACACCATATATTTT. The encoded protein is CASSYKGAGGNTIYF. The genes are TRBV6-5 and TRBJ1-3, with 7 bases that match TRBD1. J gave up 4 bases and V 2 bases, and 5 bases lay outside the gene matches. CDR1 is MNHEY, CDR2 SVGAGI, per germline. CDR3 size: 15 residues.

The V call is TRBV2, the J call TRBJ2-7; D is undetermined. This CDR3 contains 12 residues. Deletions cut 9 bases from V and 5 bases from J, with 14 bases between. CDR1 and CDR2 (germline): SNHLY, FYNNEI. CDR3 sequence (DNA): TGTGCCAGTGAGGCACTGTCCCACGAGCAGTACTTC. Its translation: CASEALSHEQYF. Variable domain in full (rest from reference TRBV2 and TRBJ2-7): EPEVTQTPSHQVTQMGQEVILRCVPISNHLYFYWYRQILGQKVEFLVSFYNNEISEKSEIFDDQFSVERPDGSNFTLKIRSTKLEDSAMYFCASEALSHEQYFGPGTRLTVT.

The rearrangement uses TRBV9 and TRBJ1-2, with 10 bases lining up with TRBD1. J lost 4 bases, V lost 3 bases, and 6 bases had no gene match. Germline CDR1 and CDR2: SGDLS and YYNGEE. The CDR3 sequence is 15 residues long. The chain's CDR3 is CASSGGQGVGYGYTF. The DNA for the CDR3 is TGTGCCAGCAGCGGTGGACAGGGGGTTGGCTATGGCTACACCTTC. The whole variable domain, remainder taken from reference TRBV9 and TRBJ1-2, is DSGVTQTPKHLITATGQRVTLRCSPRSGDLSVYWYQQSLDQGLQFLIQYYNGEERAKGNILERFSAQQFPDLHSELNLSSLELGDSALYFCASSGGQGVGYGYTFGSGTRLTVV.

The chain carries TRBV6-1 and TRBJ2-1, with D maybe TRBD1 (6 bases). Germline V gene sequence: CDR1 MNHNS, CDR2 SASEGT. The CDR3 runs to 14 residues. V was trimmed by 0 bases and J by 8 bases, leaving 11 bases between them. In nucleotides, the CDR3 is TGTGCCAGCAGTGAAGCTAGTTGGGGGCATGAGCAGTTCTTC. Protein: CASSEASWGHEQFF.

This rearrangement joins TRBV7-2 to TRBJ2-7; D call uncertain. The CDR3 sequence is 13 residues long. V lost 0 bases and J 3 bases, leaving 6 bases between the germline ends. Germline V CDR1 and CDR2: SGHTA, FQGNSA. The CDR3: CASSLAFGYEQYF. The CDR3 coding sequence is TGTGCCAGCAGCTTAGCTTTCGGCTACGAGCAGTACTTC.

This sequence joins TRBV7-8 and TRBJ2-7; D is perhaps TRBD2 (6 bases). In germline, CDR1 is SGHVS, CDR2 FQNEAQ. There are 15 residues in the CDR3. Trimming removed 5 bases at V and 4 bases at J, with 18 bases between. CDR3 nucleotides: TGTGCCAGCAGCCTGGAAAGGGACTCTTTTTACGAGCAGTACTTC. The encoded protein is CASSLERDSFYEQYF. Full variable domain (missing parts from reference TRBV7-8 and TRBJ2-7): GAGVSQSPRYKVAKRGQDVALRCDPISGHVSLFWYQQALGQGPEFLTYFQNEAQLDKSGLPSDRFFAERPEGSVSTLKIQRTQQEDSAVYLCASSLERDSFYEQYFGPGTRLTVT.

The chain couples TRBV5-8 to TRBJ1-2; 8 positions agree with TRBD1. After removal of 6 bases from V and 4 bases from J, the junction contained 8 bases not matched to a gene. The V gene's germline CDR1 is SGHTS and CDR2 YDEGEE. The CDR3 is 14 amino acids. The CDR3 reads CASTSDRDLYGYTF. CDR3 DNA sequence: TGTGCCAGCACCTCGGACAGGGACCTCTATGGCTACACCTTC.

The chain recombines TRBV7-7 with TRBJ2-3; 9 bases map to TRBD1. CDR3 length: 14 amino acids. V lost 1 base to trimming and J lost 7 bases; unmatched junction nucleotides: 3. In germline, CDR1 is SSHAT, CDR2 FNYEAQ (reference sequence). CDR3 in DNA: TGTGCCAGCAGCTTAGGACAGGGGGTCAATACGCAGTATTTT. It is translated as CASSLGQGVNTQYF.

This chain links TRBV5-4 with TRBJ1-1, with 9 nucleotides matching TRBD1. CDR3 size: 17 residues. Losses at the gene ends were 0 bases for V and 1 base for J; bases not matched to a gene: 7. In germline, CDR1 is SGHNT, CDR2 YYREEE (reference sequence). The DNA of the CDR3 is TGTGCCAGCAGCTTGGCCGGGACAGGGTATCGGAACACTGAAGCTTTCTTT. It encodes CASSLAGTGYRNTEAFF.

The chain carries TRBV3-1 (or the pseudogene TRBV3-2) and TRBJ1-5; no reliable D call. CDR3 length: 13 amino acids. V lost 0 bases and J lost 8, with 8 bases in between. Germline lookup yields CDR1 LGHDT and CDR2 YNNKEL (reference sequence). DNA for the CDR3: TGTGCCAGCAGCCAAGACCCACCGGAGCCCCAGCATTTT. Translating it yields CASSQDPPEPQHF.

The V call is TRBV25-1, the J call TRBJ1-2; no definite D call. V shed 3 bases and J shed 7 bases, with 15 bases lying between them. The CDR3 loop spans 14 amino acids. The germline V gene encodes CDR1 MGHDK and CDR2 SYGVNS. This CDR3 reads CASSDFGREVGYTF. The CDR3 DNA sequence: TGTGCCAGCAGTGATTTCGGGAGGGAGGTTGGCTACACCTTC.

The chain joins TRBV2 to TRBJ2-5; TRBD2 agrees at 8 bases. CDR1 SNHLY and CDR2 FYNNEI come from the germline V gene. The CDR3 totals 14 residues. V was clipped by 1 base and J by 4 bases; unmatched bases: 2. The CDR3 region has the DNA TGTGCCAGCAGTGAAGACGGGGGGGGAGAGACCCAGTACTTC. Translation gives CASSEDGGGETQYF.